These 4 T cell receptor beta chains originate from one sample sequenced in a study of CD8 T cells in Susac syndrome. An input of about 0.5 to 1 ug of RNA was subjected to reverse transcription using random hexamers. TCRdb re-called the immunoSEQ multiplex PCR reads through MiXCR, storing one row per CDR3 protein. The sample shows around 200,000 distinct CDR3 sequences, 85% to 95% of them seen only once. The sample taken for sequencing was CD4+ T cells from PBMCs. These receptors came from a human donor in good health.

The rearrangement uses TRBV12-3 or TRBV12-4 and TRBJ1-5; the match to TRBD1 covers 8 bases. V trimming: 4 bases; J trimming: 5 bases; junction bases outside the gene matches: 4. This CDR3 contains 14 residues. The CDR3 is CASSSTGEDQPQHF. For the CDR3, the DNA is TGTGCCAGCAGTTCGACAGGGGAGGATCAGCCCCAGCATTTT.

V gene TRBV6-6 combines with J gene TRBJ2-3; no clear D. This CDR3 is built from 12 residues. V lost 7 bases to trimming and J lost 2 bases, with 7 bases between them. Germline CDR1 is MNHNY and CDR2 is SVGAGI (reference sequence). The DNA for the CDR3 is TGTGCCAGCACTTCCTTCACAGATACGCAGTATTTT. Protein sequence: CASTSFTDTQYF.

The V call is TRBV30, the J call TRBJ2-5; D is unclear. Looked up from germline, CDR1 is GTSNPN and CDR2 is SVGIG (reference sequence). The CDR3 sequence is 13 residues long. V was pared by 2 bases and J by 1 base, with 8 bases between. CDR3 nucleotides: TGTGCCTGGAGTCGTACATTCCAAGAGACCCAGTACTTC. It encodes CAWSRTFQETQYF.

V is TRBV7-3 and J is TRBJ2-1; TRBD2 aligns across 11 bases. Germline-derived CDR1 and CDR2 are SGHTA and FQGTGA. The ends lost 5 bases at V and 7 bases at J; junction bases unmatched: 16. The CDR3 spans 18 residues. The CDR3, as DNA: TGTGCCAGCAGCCTAAGGGGGGTAGCGGGAGGGCTTGGGAATGAGCAGTTCTTC. Residues: CASSLRGVAGGLGNEQFF.